The 22 T cell receptor beta chains below all came from one sample that was sequenced in a study of T cell repertoires in cytomegalovirus infection. TCRdb reprocessed the reads with MiXCR, giving one entry per CDR3 protein. The sample has 110,000 to 150,000 distinct CDR3 sequences, roughly 32% seen once. Their antigens remain unidentified. The source was CD8+ T cells from cultured PBMCs, collected from culture after CMV antigen stimulation. These receptors were obtained from a human donor in good health (CMV status not recorded). Some clones in this sample may be carry-over from other donors' samples.

This clonotype was picked up many times. The chain links TRBV10-2 to TRBJ2-1; 7 nucleotides line up with TRBD1. Germline loops: CDR1 WSHSY, CDR2 SAAADI. V dropped 3 bases and J dropped 8; count of bases not matched to a gene: 1. The CDR3 length is 12 residues. The DNA of the CDR3 is TGCGCCAGCAGTGACCAGGGGGATGAGCAGTTCTTC. Translation gives CASSDQGDEQFF.

This clonotype was counted many times. The chain employs TRBV28 and TRBJ1-5; 7 bases match TRBD1. Germline V gene sequence: CDR1 MDHEN, CDR2 SYDVKM. V gave up 8 bases and J gave up 3 bases; unmatched junction bases: 13. The CDR3 extends over 16 amino acids. The CDR3, as DNA: TGTGCCAGCGGGCCCCACCAGGGGGGAAACAATCAGCCCCAGCATTTT. Its translation: CASGPHQGGNNQPQHF.

The chain uses TRBV7-9 and TRBJ2-3; weak D call: TRBD1 (5 bases). Germline V lookup: CDR1 SEHNR, CDR2 FQNEAQ (reference sequence). CDR3 length equals 16 residues. The V end lost 1 base, the J end lost 7 bases, and 18 bases lay between the germline ends. The CDR3 DNA follows: TGTGCCAGCAGCTTAGATAGAGCCCAGGGTGGCTATACGCAGTATTTT. It yields the protein CASSLDRAQGGYTQYF. The variable domain in full, with the rest retrieved from reference TRBV7-9 and TRBJ2-3, is DTGVSQNPRHKITKRGQNVTFRCDPISEHNRLYWYRQTLGQGPEFLTYFQNEAQLEKSRLLSDRFSAERPKGSFSTLEIQRTEQGDSAMYLCASSLDRAQGGYTQYFGPGTRLTVL.

The J gene is TRBJ2-4, the V gene TRBV7-3, with 7 positions matching TRBD2. The CDR3 sequence is 15 residues long. J lost 6 bases, V lost 5 bases, and 10 bases had no gene match. Germline lookup yields CDR1 SGHTA and CDR2 FQGTGA. Written as DNA, the CDR3 is TGTGCCAGCAGCCCCGGTAGGGAGGGGATAAACATTCAGTACTTC. Translation: CASSPGREGINIQYF.

Only a few counts were recorded for this clonotype. The chain has TRBV12-3 or TRBV12-4 and TRBJ2-5; 8 bases are a match to TRBD2. Trimming at V came to 1 base and at J to 6 bases, leaving 7 bases not matched to a gene. The CDR3 loop spans 15 amino acids. The CDR3 here is CASSLEFSGAKTQYF. The CDR3 DNA sequence: TGTGCCAGCAGTTTAGAATTTAGCGGGGCGAAGACCCAGTACTTC.

This clonotype occurred a few times. The chain is built from TRBV7-9 and TRBJ1-6; a weak D match, TRBD1 (6 bases). The ends were cut back, 1 base at V and 6 bases at J, with 10 bases in the middle. The CDR3 runs to 15 residues. Germline CDR1 and CDR2: SEHNR and FQNEAQ (reference sequence). The CDR3 here is CASSLVGGGNSPLHF. CDR3 bases: TGTGCCAGCAGCTTAGTAGGGGGAGGTAATTCACCCCTCCACTTT.

The chain uses TRBV5-1 and TRBJ2-7, with 10 bases aligning to TRBD1. The CDR3 is 15 amino acids. The germline V gene has CDR1 SGHRS and CDR2 YFSETQ. The V and J ends lost 0 bases and 6 bases, in that order; junction bases with no gene match: 6. CDR3 DNA: TGCGCCAGCAGCTTGGAGAGACAGGGGGCGGGCGAGCAGTACTTC. Its protein is CASSLERQGAGEQYF.

The rearrangement links TRBV20-1 to TRBJ1-2, with D possibly being TRBD1 (6 bases). Germline V gene data show CDR1 as DFQATT and CDR2 as SNEGSKA (reference sequence). V was pared by 3 bases and J by 2 bases, with 13 bases between. This CDR3 region has 14 residues. The CDR3 bases are TGCAGTGCTAGTAGAACAGGGCCCAACTATGGCTACACCTTC. Amino acids: CSASRTGPNYGYTF.

This clonotype was seen repeatedly, ten times or more. The V and J genes are TRBV6-4 and TRBJ2-3, with TRBD2 identical over 14 bases. Germline V gene data show CDR1 as MRHNA and CDR2 as SNTAGT. The CDR3 spans 15 residues. V lost 6 bases, J lost 7 bases, and 6 bases stayed unmatched. The CDR3 loop reads CASSPTSGGANTQYF. The CDR3 bases are TGTGCCAGCAGCCCGACTAGCGGGGGGGCAAATACGCAGTATTTT.

This rearrangement joins TRBV28 to TRBJ2-1, with 13 bases that match TRBD2. Unmatched junction bases numbered 11, after V lost 8 bases and J lost 7 bases. The CDR3 spans 16 residues. The germline gives CDR1 MDHEN, CDR2 SYDVKM. CDR3 loop: CASLSRTSGGGNEQFF. The CDR3 DNA reads TGTGCCAGCCTCAGCCGGACTAGCGGGGGTGGGAATGAGCAGTTCTTC.

This clonotype was seen repeatedly, ten times or more. The chain recombines TRBV4-1 with TRBJ2-2; D is possibly TRBD1 or TRBD2 (5 bases each). CDR3 length equals 14 residues. CDR1 is MGHRA and CDR2 is YSYEKL in the germline V gene. V lost 0 bases and J 7 bases, leaving 9 bases between the germline ends. The CDR3 region is CASSQETGLGELFF. The CDR3 DNA reads TGCGCCAGCAGCCAAGAAACGGGGCTCGGGGAGCTGTTTTTT.

V gene TRBV6-2 or TRBV6-3 combines with J gene TRBJ2-7; D remains unclear. Per germline, CDR1 MNHEY and CDR2 SVGEGT. V dropped 4 bases and J dropped 2 bases, with 12 bases sitting between them. This CDR3 has 14 residues. This CDR3 reads CASSFSGYTYEQYF. The CDR3 bases are TGTGCCAGCAGTTTCTCGGGTTACACCTACGAGCAGTACTTC.

This clonotype was observed a handful of times. This sequence joins TRBV6-1 and TRBJ2-1; D might be TRBD2 (5 bases). Germline CDR1 reads MNHNS; CDR2 reads SASEGT. This CDR3 spans 16 amino acids. Trimming took 0 bases from V and 2 from J, leaving 11 bases between them. The CDR3 DNA reads TGTGCCAGCAGTGAAGCCCCGGCGGGTACCTACAATGAGCAGTTCTTC. Translation gives CASSEAPAGTYNEQFF.

The CDR3 protein is CASSQGAGYTEAFF. For the CDR3, the DNA is TGCGCCAGCAGCCAAGGGGCAGGGTACACTGAAGCTTTCTTT. This chain joins TRBV4-1 and TRBJ1-1; D possibly corresponds to TRBD1 (5 bases). The CDR3 length is 14 residues. Trimming took 1 base from V and 3 from J, leaving 9 bases between them. Germline lookup yields CDR1 MGHRA and CDR2 YSYEKL.

This clonotype has only a few counts. The genes are TRBV5-4 and TRBJ2-4; D ambiguous. Per the germline V gene, CDR1 is SGHNT and CDR2 is YYREEE (reference sequence). The CDR3 contains 13 residues. V lost 4 bases and J lost 2, with 7 bases in between. The CDR3 loop is CASSPETKNIQYF. Written as DNA, the CDR3 is TGTGCCAGCAGCCCGGAGACCAAAAACATTCAGTACTTC.

This sequence joins TRBV27 and TRBJ2-7, with TRBD2 matching over 9 bases. V shed 8 bases and J 6 bases; nucleotides not matched to a gene: 11. Germline V CDR1 and CDR2: MNHEY, SMNVEV (reference sequence). CDR3 size: 14 residues. The CDR3 sequence: CASGIGTSSPEQYF. The CDR3 DNA sequence: TGTGCCAGCGGAATCGGGACTAGCTCCCCCGAGCAGTACTTC.

V usage is TRBV5-3 and J usage is TRBJ2-7; 7 bases line up with TRBD1. TRBV5-3 counts as an open reading frame of uncertain function. With V trimmed by 8 bases and J by 3 bases, 11 bases remained unmatched. The CDR3 is 14 residues long. CDR3 DNA: TGTGCCAGCAGCACCTCACAGGGGAGCTACGAGCAGTACTTC. Residues: CASSTSQGSYEQYF.

This sequence joins TRBV4-1 and TRBJ1-5; D is possibly TRBD1 (5 bases). CDR1 is MGHRA and CDR2 is YSYEKL in the germline V gene. V lost 1 base and J 1 base, leaving 8 bases between the germline ends. The length of the CDR3 is 15 residues. CDR3 residues: CASSQGRGSNQPQHF. DNA of the CDR3: TGCGCCAGCAGCCAAGGGAGGGGAAGCAATCAGCCCCAGCATTTT.

The gene calls are TRBV11-3 and TRBJ2-3; perhaps TRBD1 as D (6 bases). V was clipped by 5 bases and J by 1 base, with 13 bases between them. The germline gives CDR1 SGHNT, CDR2 YENEEA. CDR3 length equals 15 residues. The CDR3 loop is CASSIRGLGTDTQYF. CDR3 nucleotides: TGTGCCAGCAGCATCAGGGGCTTAGGCACAGATACGCAGTATTTT.

This clonotype came up many times. V gene TRBV20-1 combines with J gene TRBJ1-5; D not resolved. Germline assignment: CDR1 DFQATT and CDR2 SNEGSKA (reference sequence). CDR3 length: 15 amino acids. V was shortened by 0 bases and J by 3 bases, with 12 bases between the two germline ends. The CDR3 DNA is TGCAGTGCTAGAGATCCCGGGCAGGTCAATCAGCCCCAGCATTTT. This translates into CSARDPGQVNQPQHF.

This clonotype was seen ten or more times. This chain links TRBV6-2 or TRBV6-3 with TRBJ2-5; 7 bases fit TRBD2. After removal of 0 bases from V and 2 bases from J, the junction contained 6 bases not matched to a gene. The germline V gene has CDR1 MNHEY and CDR2 SVGEGT. The CDR3 has 16 residues. The CDR3 region is CASSYSLAGDQETQYF. The CDR3 DNA follows: TGTGCCAGCAGTTACTCGTTGGCGGGGGATCAAGAGACCCAGTACTTC.

The V and J genes are TRBV27 and TRBJ1-3; unclear D gene. CDR1 and CDR2 from the germline V gene are MNHEY and SMNVEV (reference sequence). V gave up 5 bases and J gave up 0 bases, with 20 bases separating them. This CDR3 has 18 amino acids. CDR3 sequence reads: CASSVNGFSASSGNTIYF. CDR3 nucleotide sequence: TGTGCCAGCAGTGTTAATGGCTTTAGCGCGAGCTCTGGAAACACCATATATTTT.